Sequencing of this T cell receptor (beta chain) was carried out in a study of cytomegalovirus exposure and HLA in healthy donors. Study background: There were 350 to 450 genotyped donors. Of these, 75% to 90% fell in the genetic ancestry cluster associated with self-reported Caucasian donors.

Germline V lookup: CDR1 SGHRS, CDR2 YFSETQ. The CDR3 has 13 amino acids. V shed 1 base and J shed 1 base, with 5 bases lying between them. Amplification used 60 Vbeta primers and 13 Jbeta primers. This table comes from immunoSEQ multiplex PCR, and its TCRdb copy is limited to in-frame clones, with some not included. Seen in this sample are roughly 140,000 clones; the ten most common clones hold about 0.96%. The source of this sequence is a male donor in good health and CMV-seronegative. The sequencing input was PBMCs. The V gene is TRBV5-1, the J gene TRBJ1-1; D gene uncertain. The CDR3 reads CASSLIENTEAFF. CDR3 DNA: TGCGCCAGCAGCTTGATAGAGAACACTGAAGCTTTCTTT.